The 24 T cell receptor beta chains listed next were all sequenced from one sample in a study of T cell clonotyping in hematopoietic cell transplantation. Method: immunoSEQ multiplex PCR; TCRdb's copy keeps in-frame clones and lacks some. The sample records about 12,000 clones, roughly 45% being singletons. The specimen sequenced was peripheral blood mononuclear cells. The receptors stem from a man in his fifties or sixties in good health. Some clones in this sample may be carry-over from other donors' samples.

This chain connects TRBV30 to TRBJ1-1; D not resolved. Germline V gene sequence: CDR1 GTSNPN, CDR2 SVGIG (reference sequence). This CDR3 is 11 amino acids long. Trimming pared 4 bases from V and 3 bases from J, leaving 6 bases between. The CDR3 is CAWTKDTEAFF. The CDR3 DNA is TGTGCCTGGACCAAAGACACTGAAGCTTTCTTT.

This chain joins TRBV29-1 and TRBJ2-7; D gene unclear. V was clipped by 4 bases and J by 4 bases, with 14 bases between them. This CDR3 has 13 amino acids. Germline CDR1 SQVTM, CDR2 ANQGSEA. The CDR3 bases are TGCAGCGTTGGTACGCCCGAATTATACGAGCAGTACTTC. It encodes CSVGTPELYEQYF.

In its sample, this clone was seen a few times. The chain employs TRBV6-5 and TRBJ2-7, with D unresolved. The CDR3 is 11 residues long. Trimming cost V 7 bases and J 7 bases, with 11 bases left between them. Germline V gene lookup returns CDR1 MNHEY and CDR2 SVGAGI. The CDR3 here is CASIKNEEQYF. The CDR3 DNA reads TGTGCCAGCATCAAAAACGAGGAGCAGTACTTC.

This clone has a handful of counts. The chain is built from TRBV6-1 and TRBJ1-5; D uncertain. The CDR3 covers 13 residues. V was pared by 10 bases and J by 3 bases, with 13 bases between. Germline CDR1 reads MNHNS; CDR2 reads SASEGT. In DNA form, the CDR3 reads TGTGCCACCCGCGGGTTTCACAATCAGCCCCAGCATTTT. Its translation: CATRGFHNQPQHF.

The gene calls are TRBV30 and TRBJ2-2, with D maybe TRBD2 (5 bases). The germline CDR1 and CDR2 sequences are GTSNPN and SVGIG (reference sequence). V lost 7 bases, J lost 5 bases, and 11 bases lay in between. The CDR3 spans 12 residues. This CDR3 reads CAFSRGTGELFF. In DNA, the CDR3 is TGTGCCTTTTCCCGGGGTACCGGGGAGCTGTTTTTT.

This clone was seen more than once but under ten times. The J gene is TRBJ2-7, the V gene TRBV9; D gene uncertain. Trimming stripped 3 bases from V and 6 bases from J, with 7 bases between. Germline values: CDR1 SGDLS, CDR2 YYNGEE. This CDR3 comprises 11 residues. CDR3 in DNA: TGTGCCAGCAGCGGGTTGGGCGAGCAGTACTTC. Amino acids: CASSGLGEQYF.

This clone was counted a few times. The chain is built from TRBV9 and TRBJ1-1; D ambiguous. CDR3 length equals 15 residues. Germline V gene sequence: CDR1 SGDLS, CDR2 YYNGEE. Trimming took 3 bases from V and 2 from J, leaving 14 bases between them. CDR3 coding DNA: TGTGCCAGCAGCGCCCCGTTGGGTTCAAACACTGAAGCTTTCTTT. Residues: CASSAPLGSNTEAFF.

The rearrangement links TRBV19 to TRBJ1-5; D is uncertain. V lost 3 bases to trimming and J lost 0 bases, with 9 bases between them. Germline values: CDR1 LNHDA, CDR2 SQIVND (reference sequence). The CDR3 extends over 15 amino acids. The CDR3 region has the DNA TGTGCCAGTAGTATTATGGGTGCTAGCAATCAGCCCCAGCATTTT. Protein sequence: CASSIMGASNQPQHF.

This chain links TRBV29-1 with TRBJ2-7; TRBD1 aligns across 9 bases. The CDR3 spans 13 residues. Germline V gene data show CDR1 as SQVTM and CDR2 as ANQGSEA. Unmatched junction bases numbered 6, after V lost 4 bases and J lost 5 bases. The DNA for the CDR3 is TGCAGCGTTGTTCCACAGGGGGCTAACGAGCAGTACTTC. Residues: CSVVPQGANEQYF.

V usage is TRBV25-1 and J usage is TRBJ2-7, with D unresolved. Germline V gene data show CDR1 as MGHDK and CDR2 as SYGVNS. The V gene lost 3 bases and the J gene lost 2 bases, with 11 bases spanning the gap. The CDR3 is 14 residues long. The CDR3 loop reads CASSDHAGTYEQYF. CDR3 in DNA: TGTGCCAGCAGTGATCATGCCGGAACCTACGAGCAGTACTTC.

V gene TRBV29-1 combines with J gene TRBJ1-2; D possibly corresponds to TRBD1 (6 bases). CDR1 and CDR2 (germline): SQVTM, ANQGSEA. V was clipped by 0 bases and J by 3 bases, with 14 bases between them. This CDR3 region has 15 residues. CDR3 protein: CSVEESQGKDYGYTF. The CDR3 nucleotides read TGCAGCGTTGAAGAGTCCCAGGGGAAAGACTATGGCTACACCTTC.

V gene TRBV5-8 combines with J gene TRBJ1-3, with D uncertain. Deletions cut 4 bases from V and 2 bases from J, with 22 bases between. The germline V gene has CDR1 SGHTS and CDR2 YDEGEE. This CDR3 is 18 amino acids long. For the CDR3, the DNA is TGTGCCAGCAGCAAAAGTGGGCCCGAGGTTTATACTGGAAACACCATATATTTT. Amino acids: CASSKSGPEVYTGNTIYF.

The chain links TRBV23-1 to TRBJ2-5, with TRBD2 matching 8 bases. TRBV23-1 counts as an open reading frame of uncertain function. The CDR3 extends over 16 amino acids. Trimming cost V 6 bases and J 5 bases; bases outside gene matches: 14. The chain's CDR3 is CASSPGERENWETQYF. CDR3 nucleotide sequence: TGCGCCAGCAGCCCAGGGGAGCGGGAGAACTGGGAGACCCAGTACTTC.

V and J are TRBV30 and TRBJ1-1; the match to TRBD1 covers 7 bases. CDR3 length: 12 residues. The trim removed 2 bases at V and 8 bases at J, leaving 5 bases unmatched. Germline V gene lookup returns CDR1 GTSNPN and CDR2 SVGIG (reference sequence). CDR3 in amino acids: CAWSKRTGEAFF. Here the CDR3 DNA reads TGTGCCTGGAGTAAACGGACAGGAGAAGCTTTCTTT.

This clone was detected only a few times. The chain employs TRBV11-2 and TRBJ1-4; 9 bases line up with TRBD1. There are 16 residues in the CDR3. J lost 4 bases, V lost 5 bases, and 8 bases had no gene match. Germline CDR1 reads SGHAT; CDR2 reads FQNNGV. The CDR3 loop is CASSHNRGRNNEKLFF. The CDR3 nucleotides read TGTGCCAGCAGCCACAACAGGGGGCGGAATAATGAAAAACTGTTTTTT.

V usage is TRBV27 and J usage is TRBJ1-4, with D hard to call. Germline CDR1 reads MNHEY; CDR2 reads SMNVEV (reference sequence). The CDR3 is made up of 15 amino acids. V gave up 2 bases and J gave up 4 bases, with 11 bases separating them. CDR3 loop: CASSLGEPRNEKLFF. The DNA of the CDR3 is TGTGCCAGCAGTTTAGGCGAACCGCGTAATGAAAAACTGTTTTTT.

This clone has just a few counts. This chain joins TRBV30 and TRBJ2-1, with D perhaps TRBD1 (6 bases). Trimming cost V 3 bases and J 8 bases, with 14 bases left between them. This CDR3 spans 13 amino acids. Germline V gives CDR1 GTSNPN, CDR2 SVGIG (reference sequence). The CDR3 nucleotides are TGTGCCTGGAGGGGGGCAGTGGTCTATGAGCAGTTCTTC. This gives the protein CAWRGAVVYEQFF.

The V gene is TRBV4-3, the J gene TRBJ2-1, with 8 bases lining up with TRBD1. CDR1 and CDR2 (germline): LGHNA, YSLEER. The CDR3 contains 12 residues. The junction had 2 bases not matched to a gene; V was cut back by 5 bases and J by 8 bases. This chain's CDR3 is CASSGQGDEQFF. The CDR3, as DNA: TGCGCCAGCAGCGGACAGGGTGATGAGCAGTTCTTC.

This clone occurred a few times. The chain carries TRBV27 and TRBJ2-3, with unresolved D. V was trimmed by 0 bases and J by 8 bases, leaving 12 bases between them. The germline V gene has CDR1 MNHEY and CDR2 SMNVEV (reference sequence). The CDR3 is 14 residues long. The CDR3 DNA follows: TGTGCCAGCAGTTTATCGTGGCAAGAGACTACGCAGTATTTT. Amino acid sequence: CASSLSWQETTQYF.

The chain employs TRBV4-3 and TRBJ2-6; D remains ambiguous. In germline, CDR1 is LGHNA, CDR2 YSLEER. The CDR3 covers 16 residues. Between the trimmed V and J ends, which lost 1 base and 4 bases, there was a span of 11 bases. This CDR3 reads CASSQVRAAGANVLTF. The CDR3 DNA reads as TGCGCCAGCAGCCAAGTGCGAGCAGCCGGGGCCAACGTCCTGACTTTC.

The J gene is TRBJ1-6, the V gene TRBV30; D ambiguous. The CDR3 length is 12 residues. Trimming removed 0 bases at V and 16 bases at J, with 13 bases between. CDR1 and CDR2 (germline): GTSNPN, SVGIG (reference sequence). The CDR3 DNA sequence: TGTGCCTGGAGTGTACTGTCAGAGAAACTCCACTTT. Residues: CAWSVLSEKLHF. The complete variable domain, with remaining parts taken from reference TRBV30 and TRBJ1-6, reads SQTIHQWPATLVQPVGSPLSLECTVEGTSNPNLYWYRQAAGRGLQLLFYSVGIGQISSEVPQNLSASRPQDRQFILSSKKLLLSDSGFYLCAWSVLSEKLHFGNGTRLTVT.

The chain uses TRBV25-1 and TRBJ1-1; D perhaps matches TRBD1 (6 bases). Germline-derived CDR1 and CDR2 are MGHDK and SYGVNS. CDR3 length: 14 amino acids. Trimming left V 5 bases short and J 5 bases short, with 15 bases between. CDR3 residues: CASSPIWGPTEAFF. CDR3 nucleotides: TGTGCCAGCAGTCCGATTTGGGGGCCTACTGAAGCTTTCTTT.

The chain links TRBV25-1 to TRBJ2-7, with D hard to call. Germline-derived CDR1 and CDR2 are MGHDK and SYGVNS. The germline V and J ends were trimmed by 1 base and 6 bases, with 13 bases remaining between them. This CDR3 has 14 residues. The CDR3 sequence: CASSEWVPGSEQYF. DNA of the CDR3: TGTGCCAGCAGTGAATGGGTGCCAGGCAGCGAGCAGTACTTC.

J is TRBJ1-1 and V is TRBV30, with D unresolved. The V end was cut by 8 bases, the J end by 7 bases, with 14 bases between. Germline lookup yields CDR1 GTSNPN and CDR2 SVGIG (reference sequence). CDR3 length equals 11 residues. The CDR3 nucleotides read TGTGCCCGCGGCAGAGGTGTTGAAGCTTTCTTT. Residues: CARGRGVEAFF.